This T cell receptor beta chain was sequenced in a study of cytotoxic CD8 clonotypes in ibrutinib-treated CLL. General study results and limits: The public clonotypes identified were infrequent and showed contraction or stability on treatment.

Profiling relied on immunoSEQ multiplex PCR, and the TCRdb table lists in-frame clones only, not all of them. The table has tens of thousands of clones, 86% seen once; the top ten hold over 5%. Regarding this clone: What it binds is unknown.

CDR3 length equals 12 residues. V lost 5 bases, J lost 1 base, and 8 bases lay in between. Germline CDR1 reads SQVTM; CDR2 reads ANQGSEA. The sequence came from a human donor with chronic lymphocytic leukemia. Sequencing used PBMCs, obtained before ibrutinib treatment. V usage is TRBV29-1 and J usage is TRBJ1-1; D uncertain. The CDR3 DNA is TGCAGCGTTCTTGGCCGGAACACTGAAGCTTTCTTT. This translates into CSVLGRNTEAFF.